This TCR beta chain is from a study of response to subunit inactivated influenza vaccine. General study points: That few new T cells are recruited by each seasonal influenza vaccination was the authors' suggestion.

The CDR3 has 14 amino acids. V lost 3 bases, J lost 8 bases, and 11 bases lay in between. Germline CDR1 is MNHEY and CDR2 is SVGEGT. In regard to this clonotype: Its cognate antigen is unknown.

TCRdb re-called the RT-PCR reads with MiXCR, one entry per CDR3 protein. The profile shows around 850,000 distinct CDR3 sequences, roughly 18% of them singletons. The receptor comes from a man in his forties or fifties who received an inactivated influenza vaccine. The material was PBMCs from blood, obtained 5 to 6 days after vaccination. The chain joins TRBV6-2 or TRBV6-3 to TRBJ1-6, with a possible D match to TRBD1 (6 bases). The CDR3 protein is CASSYGQGYSPLHF. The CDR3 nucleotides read TGTGCCAGCAGTTATGGGCAGGGGTATTCACCCCTCCACTTT.